Sequencing of this TCR beta chain was carried out in a study of siplizumab effects on memory and regulatory T cells. This clone has only a few counts. Its antigen is not known. This CDR3 has 14 residues. Looked up from germline, CDR1 is MNHEY and CDR2 is SMNVEV (reference sequence). The ends were cut back, 10 bases at V and 5 bases at J, with 18 bases in the middle. Overall study results and limits: Naive T cells appeared more varied than memory cells and looked like key alloresponse contributors. Siplizumab significantly reduced alloreactive sequences traceable to unstimulated CD4+ memory cells.

Assay used: immunoSEQ multiplex PCR; TCRdb lists only in-frame clones, some missing. The sample includes about 50,000 clones, roughly 84% of them seen just once. Sequenced unstimulated subsets in a few donor pairs: CD4+ naive, CD4+ memory, CD8+ naive, CD8+ effector memory, CD8+ TEMRA. This TCR was sampled from a human donor in good health. V is TRBV27 and J is TRBJ1-5; weak D call: TRBD1 (5 bases). Sequenced input: naive CD8+ T cells sorted from blood. The CDR3 region has the DNA TGTGCCACCGCAAATACCGGGGGGTATCAGCCCCAGCATTTT. Translated, it gives CATANTGGYQPQHF.